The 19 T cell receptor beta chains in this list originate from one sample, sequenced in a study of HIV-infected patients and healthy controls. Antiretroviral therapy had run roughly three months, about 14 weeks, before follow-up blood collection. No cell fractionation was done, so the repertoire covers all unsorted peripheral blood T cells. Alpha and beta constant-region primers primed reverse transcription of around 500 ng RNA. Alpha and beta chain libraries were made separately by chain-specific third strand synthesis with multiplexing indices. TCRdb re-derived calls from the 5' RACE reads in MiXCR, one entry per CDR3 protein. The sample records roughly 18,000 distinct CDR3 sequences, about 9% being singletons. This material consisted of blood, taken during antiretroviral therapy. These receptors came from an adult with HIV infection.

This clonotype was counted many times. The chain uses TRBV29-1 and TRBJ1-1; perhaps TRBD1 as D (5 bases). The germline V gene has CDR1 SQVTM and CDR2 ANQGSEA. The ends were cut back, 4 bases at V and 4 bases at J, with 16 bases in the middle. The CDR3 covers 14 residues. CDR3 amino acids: CSVGQTPLGTEAFF. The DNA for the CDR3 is TGCAGCGTTGGACAGACCCCTTTGGGCACTGAAGCTTTCTTT.

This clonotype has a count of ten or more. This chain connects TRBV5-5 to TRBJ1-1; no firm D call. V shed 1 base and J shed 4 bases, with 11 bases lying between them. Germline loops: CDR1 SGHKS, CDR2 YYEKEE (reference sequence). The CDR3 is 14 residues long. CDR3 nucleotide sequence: TGTGCCAGCAGCTTGTATTTGGATCGCACTGAAGCTTTCTTT. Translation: CASSLYLDRTEAFF.

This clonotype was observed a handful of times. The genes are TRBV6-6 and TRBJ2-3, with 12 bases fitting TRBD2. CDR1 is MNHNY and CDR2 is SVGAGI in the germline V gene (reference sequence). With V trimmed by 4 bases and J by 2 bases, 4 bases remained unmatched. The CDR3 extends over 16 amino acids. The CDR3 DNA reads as TGTGCCAGCAGTTTGGGGACTAGCGGGTACACAGATACGCAGTATTTT. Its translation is CASSLGTSGYTDTQYF.

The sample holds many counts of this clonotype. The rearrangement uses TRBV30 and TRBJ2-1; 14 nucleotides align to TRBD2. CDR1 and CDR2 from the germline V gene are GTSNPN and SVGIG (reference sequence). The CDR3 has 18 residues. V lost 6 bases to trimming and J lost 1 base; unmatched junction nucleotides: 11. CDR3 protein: CACLPGLAGDGSYNEQFF. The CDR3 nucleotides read TGTGCCTGTCTACCGGGACTAGCGGGAGATGGGTCCTACAATGAGCAGTTCTTC.

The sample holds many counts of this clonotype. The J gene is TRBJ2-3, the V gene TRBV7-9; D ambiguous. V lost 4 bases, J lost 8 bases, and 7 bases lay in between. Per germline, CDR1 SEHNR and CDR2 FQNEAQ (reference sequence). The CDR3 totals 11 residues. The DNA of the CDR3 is TGTGCCAGCAGCTCTTGGGGTACGCAGTATTTT. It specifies CASSSWGTQYF. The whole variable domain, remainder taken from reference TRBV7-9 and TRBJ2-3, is DTGVSQNPRHKITKRGQNVTFRCDPISEHNRLYWYRQTLGQGPEFLTYFQNEAQLEKSRLLSDRFSAERPKGSFSTLEIQRTEQGDSAMYLCASSSWGTQYFGPGTRLTVL.

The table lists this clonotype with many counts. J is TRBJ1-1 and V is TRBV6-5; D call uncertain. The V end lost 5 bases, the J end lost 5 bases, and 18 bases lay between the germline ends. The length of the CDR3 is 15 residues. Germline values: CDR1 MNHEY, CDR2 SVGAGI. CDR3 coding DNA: TGTGCCAGCAGTGGTAACGTGGGCAGAGTAACTGAAGCTTTCTTT. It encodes CASSGNVGRVTEAFF.

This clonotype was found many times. The CDR3 spells CASGDRGGTGELFF. The CDR3 DNA sequence: TGTGCCAGCGGGGACAGGGGTGGGACCGGGGAGCTGTTTTTT. This chain links TRBV4-2 with TRBJ2-2; 10 bases line up with TRBD1. This CDR3 has 14 amino acids. Germline V gives CDR1 LGHNA, CDR2 YNFKEQ. J gave up 5 bases and V 8 bases, and 5 bases lay outside the gene matches.

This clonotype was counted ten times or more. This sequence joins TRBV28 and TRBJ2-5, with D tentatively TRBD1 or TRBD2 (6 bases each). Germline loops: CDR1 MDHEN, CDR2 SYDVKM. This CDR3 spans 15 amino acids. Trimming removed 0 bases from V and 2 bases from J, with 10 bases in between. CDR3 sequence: CASSLWRGVQETQYF. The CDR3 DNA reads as TGTGCCAGCAGTTTATGGAGGGGGGTACAAGAGACCCAGTACTTC.

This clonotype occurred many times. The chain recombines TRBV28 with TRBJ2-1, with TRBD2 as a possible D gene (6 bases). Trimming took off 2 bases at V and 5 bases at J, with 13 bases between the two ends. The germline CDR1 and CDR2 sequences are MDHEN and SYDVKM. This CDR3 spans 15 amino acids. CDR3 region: CASSLREPLHNEQFF. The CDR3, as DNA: TGTGCCAGCAGTTTACGGGAGCCGCTCCACAATGAGCAGTTCTTC.

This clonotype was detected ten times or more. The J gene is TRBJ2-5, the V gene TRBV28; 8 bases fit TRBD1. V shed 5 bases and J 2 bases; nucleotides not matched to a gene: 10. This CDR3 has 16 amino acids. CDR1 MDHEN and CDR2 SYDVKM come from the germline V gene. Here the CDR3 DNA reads TGTGCCAGCAGTAGACTGACAGGGGACATACAAGAGACCCAGTACTTC. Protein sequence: CASSRLTGDIQETQYF.

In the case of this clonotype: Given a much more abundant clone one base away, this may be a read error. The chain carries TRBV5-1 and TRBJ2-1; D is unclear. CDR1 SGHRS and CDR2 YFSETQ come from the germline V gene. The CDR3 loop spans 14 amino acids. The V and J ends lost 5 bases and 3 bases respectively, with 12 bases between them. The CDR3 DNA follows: TGCGCCAGCAGTCAGTTGGAAGACTACAATGAGCAGTTCTTC. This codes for CASSQLEDYNEQFF.

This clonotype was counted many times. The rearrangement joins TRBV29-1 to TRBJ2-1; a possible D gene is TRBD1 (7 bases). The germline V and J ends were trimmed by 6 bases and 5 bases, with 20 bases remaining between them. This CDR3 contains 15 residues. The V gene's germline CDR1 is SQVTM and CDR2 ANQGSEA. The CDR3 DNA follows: TGCAGCGTGGGGGGACAGAATCAGGGGAACAATGAGCAGTTCTTC. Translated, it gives CSVGGQNQGNNEQFF.

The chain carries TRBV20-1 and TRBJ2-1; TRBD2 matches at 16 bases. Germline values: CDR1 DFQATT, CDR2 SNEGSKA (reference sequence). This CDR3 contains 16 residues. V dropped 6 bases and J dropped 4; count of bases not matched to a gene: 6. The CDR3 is CSAGTSGRGSYNEQFF. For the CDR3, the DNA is TGCAGTGCCGGGACTAGCGGGAGGGGGTCGTACAATGAGCAGTTCTTC.

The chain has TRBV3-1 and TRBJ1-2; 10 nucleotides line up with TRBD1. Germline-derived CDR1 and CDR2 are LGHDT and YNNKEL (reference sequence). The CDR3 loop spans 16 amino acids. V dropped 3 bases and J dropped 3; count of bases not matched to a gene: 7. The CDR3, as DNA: TGTGCCAGCAGCCACCGGGACAGGGGAGTGGACTATGGCTACACCTTC. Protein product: CASSHRDRGVDYGYTF.

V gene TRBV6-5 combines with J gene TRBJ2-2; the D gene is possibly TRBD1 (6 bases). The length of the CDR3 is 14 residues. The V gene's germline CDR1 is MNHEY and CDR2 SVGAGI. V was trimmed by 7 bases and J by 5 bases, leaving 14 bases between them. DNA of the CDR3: TGTGCCAGCAATACAGGGTGGGAGACCGGGGAGCTGTTTTTT. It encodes CASNTGWETGELFF.

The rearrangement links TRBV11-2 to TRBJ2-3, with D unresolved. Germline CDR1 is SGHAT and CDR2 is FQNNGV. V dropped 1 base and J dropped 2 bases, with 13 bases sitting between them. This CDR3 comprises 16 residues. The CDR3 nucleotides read TGTGCCAGCAGCTTAGCCCTGGGTAGCCTCACAGATACGCAGTATTTT. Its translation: CASSLALGSLTDTQYF.

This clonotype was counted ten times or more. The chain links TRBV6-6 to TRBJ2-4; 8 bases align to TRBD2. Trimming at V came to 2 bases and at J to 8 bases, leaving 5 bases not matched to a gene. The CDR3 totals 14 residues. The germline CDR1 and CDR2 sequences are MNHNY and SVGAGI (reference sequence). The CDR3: CASSYDGGGYIQYF. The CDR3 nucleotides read TGTGCCAGCAGTTACGACGGGGGGGGGTACATTCAGTACTTC.

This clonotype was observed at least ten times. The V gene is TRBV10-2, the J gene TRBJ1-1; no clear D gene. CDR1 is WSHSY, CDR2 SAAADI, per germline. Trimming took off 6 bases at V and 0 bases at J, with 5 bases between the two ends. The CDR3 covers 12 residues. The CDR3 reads CASSAVNTEAFF. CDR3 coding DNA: TGCGCCAGCAGCGCAGTGAACACTGAAGCTTTCTTT.

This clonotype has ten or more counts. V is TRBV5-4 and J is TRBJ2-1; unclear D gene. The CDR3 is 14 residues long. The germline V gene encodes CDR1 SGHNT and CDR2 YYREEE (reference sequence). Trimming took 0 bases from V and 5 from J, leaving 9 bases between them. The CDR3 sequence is CASSLEHLNNEQFF. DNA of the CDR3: TGTGCCAGCAGCTTGGAACACCTGAACAATGAGCAGTTCTTC.